This TCR beta chain was sequenced in a study of Ad26.COV2.S vaccination and SARS-CoV-2 variants. Whole-study context: In the COV1001 trial, the donor was in the Ad26.COV2.S arm. Once or twice, 56 days apart, Ad26.COV2.S was delivered intramuscularly. Overall study results and limits: Spike-specific CD8+ and CD4+ T cell responses reportedly showed substantial breadth after vaccination.

Treatment specified: some 19 received Ad26.COV2.S at low or high dose, single or two shots; roughly five received placebo; per-sample allocation not given. Samples analyzed were those drawn on day 63 after the first vaccine or placebo injection. An 18-55-year-old adult in Boston served as donor. In the case of this clone: What it recognizes is unknown.

Clones were read by immunoSEQ multiplex PCR, and TCRdb kept only the in-frame ones, dropping some. The top ten hold roughly 3.5% of the sample, which has around 380,000 clones, approximately 86% seen once. This CDR3 is built from 18 residues. The V segment lost 3 bases and the J segment 10 bases; nucleotides outside the gene matches: 14. CDR1 and CDR2 (germline): MGHRA, YSYEKL. The source material was peripheral blood, sampled in a trial of Ad26.COV2.S vaccine versus placebo. This chain uses TRBV4-1 with TRBJ1-6, with 11 positions matching TRBD1. The clonotype originates from a person between 18 and 65 years old who received the Ad26.COV2.S COVID-19 vaccine or a placebo. The CDR3, as DNA: TGCGCCAGCAGCCATCTGGGAGACCGGGACAGGGGGAGATCACCCCTCCACTTT. Amino acid sequence: CASSHLGDRDRGRSPLHF.